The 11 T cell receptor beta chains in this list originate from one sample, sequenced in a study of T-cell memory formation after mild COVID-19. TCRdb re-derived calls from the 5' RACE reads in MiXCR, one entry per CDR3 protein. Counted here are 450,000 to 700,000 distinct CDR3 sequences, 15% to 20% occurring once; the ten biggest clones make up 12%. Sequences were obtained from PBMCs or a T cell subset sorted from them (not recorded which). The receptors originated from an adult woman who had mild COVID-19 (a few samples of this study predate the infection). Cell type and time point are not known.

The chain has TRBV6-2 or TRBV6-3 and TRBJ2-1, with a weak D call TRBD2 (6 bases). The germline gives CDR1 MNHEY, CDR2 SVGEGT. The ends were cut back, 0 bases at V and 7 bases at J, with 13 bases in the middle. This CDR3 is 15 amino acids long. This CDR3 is CASSYSVTRDNEQFF. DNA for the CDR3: TGTGCCAGCAGTTACTCCGTGACTAGGGATAATGAGCAGTTCTTC.

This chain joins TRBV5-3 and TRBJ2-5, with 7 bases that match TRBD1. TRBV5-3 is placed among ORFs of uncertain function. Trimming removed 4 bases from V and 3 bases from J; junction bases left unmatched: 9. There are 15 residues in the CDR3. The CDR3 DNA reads TGTGCCAGAAGCGCACCCCGGGACAGAGAAGAGACCCAGTACTTC. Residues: CARSAPRDREETQYF.

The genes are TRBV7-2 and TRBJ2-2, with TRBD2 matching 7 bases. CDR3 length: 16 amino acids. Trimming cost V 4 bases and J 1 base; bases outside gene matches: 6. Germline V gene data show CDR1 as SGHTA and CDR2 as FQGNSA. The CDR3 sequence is CASSSTGTKNTGELFF. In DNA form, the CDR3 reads TGTGCCAGCAGCTCAACCGGGACTAAGAACACCGGGGAGCTGTTTTTT.

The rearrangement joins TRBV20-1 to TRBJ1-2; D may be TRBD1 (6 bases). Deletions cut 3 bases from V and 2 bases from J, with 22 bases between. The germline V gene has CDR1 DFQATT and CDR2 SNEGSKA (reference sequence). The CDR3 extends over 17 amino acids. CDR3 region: CSARDPLGQRHNYGYTF. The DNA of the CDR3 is TGCAGTGCTAGGGACCCACTAGGACAGCGCCACAACTATGGCTACACCTTC.

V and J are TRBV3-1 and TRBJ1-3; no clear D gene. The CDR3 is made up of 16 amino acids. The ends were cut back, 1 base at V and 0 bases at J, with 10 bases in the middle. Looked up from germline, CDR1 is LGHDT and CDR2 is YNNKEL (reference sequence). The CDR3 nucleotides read TGTGCCAGCAGCCAAGGTTTCAGTTACTCTGGAAACACCATATATTTT. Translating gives CASSQGFSYSGNTIYF.

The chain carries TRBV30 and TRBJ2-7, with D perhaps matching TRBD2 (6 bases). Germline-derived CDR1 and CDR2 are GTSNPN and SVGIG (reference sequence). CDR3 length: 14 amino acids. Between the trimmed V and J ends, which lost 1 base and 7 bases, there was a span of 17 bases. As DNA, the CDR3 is TGTGCCTGGAGTGGGGGCCAGGGAGGTCGTGAGCAGTACTTC. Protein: CAWSGGQGGREQYF.

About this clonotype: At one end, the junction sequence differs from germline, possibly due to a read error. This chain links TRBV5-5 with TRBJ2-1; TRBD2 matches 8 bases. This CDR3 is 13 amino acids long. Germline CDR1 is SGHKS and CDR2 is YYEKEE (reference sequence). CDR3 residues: CASSPGTRNEKFF. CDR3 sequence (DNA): TGTGCCAGCAGTCCCGGGACTAGGAATGAGAAGTTCTTC. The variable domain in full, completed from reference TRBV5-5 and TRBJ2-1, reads DAGVTQSPTHLIKTRGQQVTLRCSPISGHKSVSWYQQVLGQGPQFIFQYYEKEERGRGNFPDRFSARQFPNYSSELNVNALLLGDSALYLCASSPGTRNEKFFGPGTRLTVL.

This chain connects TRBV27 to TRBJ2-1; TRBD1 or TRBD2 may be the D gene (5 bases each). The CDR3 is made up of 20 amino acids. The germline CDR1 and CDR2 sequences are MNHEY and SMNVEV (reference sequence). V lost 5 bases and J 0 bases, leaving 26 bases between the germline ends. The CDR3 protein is CASSPRFGGVWSGSYNEQFF. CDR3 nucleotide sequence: TGTGCCAGCAGTCCCCGTTTTGGGGGAGTTTGGTCCGGCTCCTACAATGAGCAGTTCTTC.

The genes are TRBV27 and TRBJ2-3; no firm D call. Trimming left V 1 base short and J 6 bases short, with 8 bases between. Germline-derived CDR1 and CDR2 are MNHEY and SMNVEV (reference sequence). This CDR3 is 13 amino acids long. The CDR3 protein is CASSLWKGDTQYF. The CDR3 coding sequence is TGTGCCAGCAGTTTATGGAAGGGTGATACGCAGTATTTT.

DNA of the CDR3: TGTGCCAGTAGTATGGGCAGACAGGGACCCATCTACGAGCAGTACTTC. Amino acid sequence: CASSMGRQGPIYEQYF. The V call is TRBV19, the J call TRBJ2-7, with 7 bases identical to TRBD1. CDR3 length: 16 residues. Germline V gene lookup returns CDR1 LNHDA and CDR2 SQIVND (reference sequence). V shed 3 bases and J 3 bases; nucleotides not matched to a gene: 11.

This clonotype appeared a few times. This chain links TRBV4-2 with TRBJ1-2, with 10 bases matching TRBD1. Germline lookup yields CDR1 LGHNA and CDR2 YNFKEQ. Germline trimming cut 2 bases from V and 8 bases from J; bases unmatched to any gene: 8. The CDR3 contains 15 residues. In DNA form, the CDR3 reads TGTGCCAGCAGCCAATCGGGGACAGGGGAGCGGGGCTACACCTTC. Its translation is CASSQSGTGERGYTF.